Below, one T cell receptor (beta chain) is given with its context. A much larger clone differs by one base, so this may be a read error. As the CDR3 is not closed by the conserved phenylalanine or tryptophan, this likely results from a read error. These data belong to a study of glioma-infiltrating T cells. The iRepertoire nested amplicon-rescue multiplex PCR amplified TCR alpha and beta CDR3s from RNA. One entry per CDR3 protein, called by TCRdb with MiXCR from the multiplex PCR reads. The data show about 93,000 distinct CDR3 sequences, with roughly 40% seen just once and more than 30% held by the top ten. Germline CDR1 and CDR2: SEHNR and FQNEAQ (reference sequence). V was trimmed by 1 base and J by 6 bases, leaving 10 bases between them. This CDR3 has 14 amino acids.

The specimen was glioma tissue, nonneoplastic brain tissue, or PBMCs (not recorded which). This chain uses TRBV7-9 with TRBJ2-1, with D possibly TRBD1 on 5 matching bases. The clonotype originates from a human donor with low-grade glioma or glioblastoma, undergoing nonglioma brain surgery, or in good health (not recorded which). CDR3 protein: CASSLGGPRNEQFL. The DNA of the CDR3 is TGTGCCAGCAGCTTAGGGGGCCCCCGCAATGAGCAGTTCTTA.